Listed below are T cell receptor beta chains from one sample, sequenced in a study of blood T cell repertoires in COVID-19. Sequencing was performed with immunoSEQ multiplex PCR; in TCRdb, only in-frame clones are kept and a portion is missing. The table has approximately 97,000 clones, around 87% seen once. Sequencing was performed on peripheral blood. These receptors were collected from a man aged 50-59 years with active or convalescent COVID-19. Each CDR3 is given with its conserved first and last residue. D genes are given only for firm matches. Size is omitted from some rows. Given values are once, few, many or a class for expanded clones.

clone size: .
D gene: .
V gene: TRBV7-2
J gene: TRBJ2-5
CDR3 protein: CASSYGGRETQYF
CDR3 DNA: TGTGCCAGCAGCTACGGGGGGCGGGAGACCCAGTACTTC

clone size: .
D gene: .
V gene: TRBV3-1/TRBV3-2
J gene: TRBJ1-1
CDR3 protein: CASTTGSYTEAFF
CDR3 DNA: TGTGCCAGCACCACAGGGTCTTACACTGAAGCTTTCTTT

clone size: .
D gene: TRBD1
V gene: TRBV6-2/TRBV6-3
J gene: TRBJ1-2
CDR3 protein: CASSAGQGAYGYTF
CDR3 DNA: TGTGCCAGCAGTGCGGGACAGGGCGCCTATGGCTACACCTTC

clone size: .
D gene: TRBD1
V gene: TRBV27
J gene: TRBJ1-2
CDR3 protein: CASSRQGANYGYTF
CDR3 DNA: TGTGCCAGCAGTCGACAGGGAGCTAACTATGGCTACACCTTC

clone size: .
D gene: TRBD1
V gene: TRBV6-5
J gene: TRBJ1-6
CDR3 protein: CASSGQGGSPLHF
CDR3 DNA: TGTGCCAGCAGCGGACAGGGGGGTTCACCCCTCCACTTT

clone size: once
D gene: TRBD2
V gene: TRBV19
J gene: TRBJ2-5
CDR3 protein: CASSGGRLAGATWTQYF
CDR3 DNA: TGTGCCAGTAGTGGGGGACGACTAGCGGGCGCCACATGGACCCAGTACTTC

clone size: once
D gene: TRBD1
V gene: TRBV3-1/TRBV3-2
J gene: TRBJ1-6
CDR3 protein: CASSQGDRGSPLHF
CDR3 DNA: TGTGCCAGCAGCCAAGGGGACAGGGGTTCACCCCTCCACTTT

clone size: once
D gene: TRBD1
V gene: TRBV6-5
J gene: TRBJ1-5
CDR3 protein: CASSPGTDYNQPQHF
CDR3 DNA: TGTGCCAGCAGTCCCGGGACAGATTATAATCAGCCCCAGCATTTT

clone size: .
D gene: .
V gene: TRBV28
J gene: TRBJ1-5
CDR3 protein: CASSKTQPGRNNQPQHF
CDR3 DNA: TGTGCCAGCAGTAAAACCCAGCCGGGGAGGAATAATCAGCCCCAGCATTTT

clone size: few
D gene: .
V gene: TRBV4-3
J gene: TRBJ1-1
CDR3 protein: CASSQGGGAETTEAFF
CDR3 DNA: TGCGCCAGCAGCCAAGGGGGAGGCGCAGAGACCACTGAAGCTTTCTTT

clone size: .
D gene: .
V gene: TRBV2
J gene: TRBJ2-4
CDR3 protein: CASKGFLLAKNIQYF
CDR3 DNA: TGTGCCAGCAAGGGGTTTCTCCTAGCCAAAAACATTCAGTACTTC

clone size: .
D gene: .
V gene: TRBV6-5
J gene: TRBJ1-2
CDR3 protein: CASSRTGTANYGYTF
CDR3 DNA: TGTGCCAGCAGTCGAACAGGGACGGCTAACTATGGCTACACCTTC

clone size: .
D gene: TRBD1
V gene: TRBV6-6
J gene: TRBJ1-5
CDR3 protein: CASSLRTGASNQPQHF
CDR3 DNA: TGTGCCAGCAGTCTGAGGACAGGGGCTAGCAATCAGCCCCAGCATTTT

clone size: once
D gene: .
V gene: TRBV7-2
J gene: TRBJ1-2
CDR3 protein: CASSTYDSNYGYTF
CDR3 DNA: TGTGCCAGCAGCACTTACGACAGTAACTATGGCTACACCTTC

clone size: few
D gene: TRBD1
V gene: TRBV7-8
J gene: TRBJ1-5
CDR3 protein: CASSSDRGISGPQHF
CDR3 DNA: TGTGCCAGCAGCTCAGACAGGGGCATTAGCGGGCCCCAGCATTTT

clone size: .
D gene: .
V gene: TRBV27
J gene: TRBJ1-1
CDR3 protein: CASSPQQGMNTEAFF
CDR3 DNA: TGTGCCAGCAGTCCCCAGCAGGGGATGAACACTGAAGCTTTCTTT

clone size: .
D gene: .
V gene: TRBV4-2
J gene: TRBJ2-4
CDR3 protein: CASSQERGGGNIQYF
CDR3 DNA: TGTGCCAGCAGCCAAGAACGTGGGGGCGGAAACATTCAGTACTTC

clone size: .
D gene: TRBD2
V gene: TRBV7-9
J gene: TRBJ2-1
CDR3 protein: CASSKLAGTRNEQFF
CDR3 DNA: TGTGCCAGCAGCAAGTTGGCCGGGACTAGGAATGAGCAGTTCTTC

clone size: .
D gene: TRBD2
V gene: TRBV6-6
J gene: TRBJ2-7
CDR3 protein: CASSSGLTPYEQYF
CDR3 DNA: TGTGCCAGCAGCTCGGGACTAACCCCCTACGAGCAGTACTTC

clone size: .
D gene: TRBD1
V gene: TRBV5-1
J gene: TRBJ1-4
CDR3 protein: CASSRTGSNEKLFF
CDR3 DNA: TGCGCCAGCAGCAGGACAGGGTCTAATGAAAAACTGTTTTTT

clone size: .
D gene: TRBD2
V gene: TRBV10-1
J gene: TRBJ2-1
CDR3 protein: CASSESRGGRYNEQFF
CDR3 DNA: TGCGCCAGCAGTGAGTCCCGGGGGGGCCGGTACAATGAGCAGTTCTTC

clone size: .
D gene: TRBD1
V gene: TRBV2
J gene: TRBJ2-1
CDR3 protein: CATQGGTGGYNNEQFF
CDR3 DNA: TGTGCCACCCAGGGAGGGACAGGGGGCTATAATAACGAGCAGTTCTTC

clone size: few
D gene: .
V gene: TRBV5-1
J gene: TRBJ1-3
CDR3 protein: CASSDGDRHGNTIYF
CDR3 DNA: TGCGCCAGCAGCGACGGCGACAGGCATGGAAACACCATATATTTT

clone size: .
D gene: .
V gene: TRBV25-1
J gene: TRBJ2-6
CDR3 protein: CASSYPTGSGANVLTF
CDR3 DNA: TGTGCCAGCAGTTATCCTACAGGGTCTGGGGCCAACGTCCTGACTTTC

clone size: .
D gene: TRBD2
V gene: TRBV28
J gene: TRBJ2-3
CDR3 protein: CASSGRGYTDTQYF
CDR3 DNA: TGTGCCAGCAGTGGGCGGGGGTACACAGATACGCAGTATTTT

clone size: .
D gene: TRBD1
V gene: TRBV28
J gene: TRBJ2-1
CDR3 protein: CASSPFSLRDRTYNEQFF
CDR3 DNA: TGTGCCAGCAGTCCCTTCTCGCTCCGGGACAGGACATACAATGAGCAGTTCTTC

clone size: .
D gene: TRBD2
V gene: TRBV27
J gene: TRBJ2-4
CDR3 protein: CASRRLAGGPLEAKNIQYF
CDR3 DNA: TGTGCCAGCAGACGACTAGCGGGGGGTCCCTTGGAAGCCAAAAACATTCAGTACTTC

clone size: .
D gene: TRBD1
V gene: TRBV27
J gene: TRBJ2-7
CDR3 protein: CASSLYPRQGAHEQYF
CDR3 DNA: TGTGCCAGCAGTTTATACCCACGACAGGGGGCCCACGAGCAGTACTTC

clone size: .
D gene: .
V gene: TRBV3-1/TRBV3-2
J gene: TRBJ1-2
CDR3 protein: CASSQVGVGYTF
CDR3 DNA: TGTGCCAGCAGCCAAGTCGGGGTGGGCTACACCTTC

clone size: .
D gene: .
V gene: TRBV19
J gene: TRBJ1-5
CDR3 protein: CATANLWGDGNQPQHF
CDR3 DNA: TGTGCCACCGCGAATTTATGGGGGGACGGCAATCAGCCCCAGCATTTT

clone size: .
D gene: .
V gene: TRBV10-1
J gene: TRBJ2-3
CDR3 protein: CASSEGTSSTDTQYF
CDR3 DNA: TGCGCCAGCAGTGAGGGGACATCTAGCACAGATACGCAGTATTTT

clone size: .
D gene: .
V gene: TRBV27
J gene: TRBJ2-7
CDR3 protein: CASRAGGAYEQYF
CDR3 DNA: TGTGCCAGCAGGGCAGGAGGGGCCTACGAGCAGTACTTC

clone size: once
D gene: .
V gene: TRBV12-3/TRBV12-4
J gene: TRBJ1-3
CDR3 protein: CASTSGADTIYF
CDR3 DNA: TGTGCCAGCACCTCAGGGGCCGACACCATATATTTT

clone size: .
D gene: TRBD2
V gene: TRBV4-1
J gene: TRBJ2-1
CDR3 protein: CASSPRRLAGPYNEQFF
CDR3 DNA: TGCGCCAGCAGCCCCCGAAGACTAGCGGGGCCCTACAATGAGCAGTTCTTC

clone size: .
D gene: TRBD2
V gene: TRBV6-2/TRBV6-3
J gene: TRBJ2-1
CDR3 protein: CASSYPGLAGATVDSNEQFF
CDR3 DNA: TGTGCCAGCAGTTACCCGGGACTAGCGGGGGCCACTGTTGATAGCAATGAGCAGTTCTTC

clone size: .
D gene: TRBD2
V gene: TRBV5-1
J gene: TRBJ2-1
CDR3 protein: CASSGVGLAGYNEQFF
CDR3 DNA: TGCGCCAGCAGCGGGGTAGGACTAGCGGGCTACAATGAGCAGTTCTTC

clone size: .
D gene: TRBD1
V gene: TRBV5-6
J gene: TRBJ1-1
CDR3 protein: CASSLVARGRSMNTEAFF
CDR3 DNA: TGTGCCAGCAGCTTGGTGGCCAGGGGGCGTTCAATGAACACTGAAGCTTTCTTT

clone size: .
D gene: .
V gene: TRBV29-1
J gene: TRBJ2-7
CDR3 protein: CSVVGSYEQYF
CDR3 DNA: TGCAGCGTTGTCGGGTCCTACGAGCAGTACTTC

clone size: .
D gene: TRBD1
V gene: TRBV9
J gene: TRBJ2-3
CDR3 protein: CASSPGTDYFTDTQYF
CDR3 DNA: TGTGCCAGCAGCCCCGGGACAGACTATTTCACAGATACGCAGTATTTT

clone size: .
D gene: TRBD1
V gene: TRBV27
J gene: TRBJ2-1
CDR3 protein: CASSLWTGEYHEQFF
CDR3 DNA: TGTGCCAGCAGTCTTTGGACAGGGGAGTATCATGAGCAGTTCTTC

clone size: .
D gene: TRBD1
V gene: TRBV2
J gene: TRBJ2-1
CDR3 protein: CAPQRGTGGTYNEQFF
CDR3 DNA: TGTGCCCCCCAGCGGGGGACAGGGGGGACCTACAATGAGCAGTTCTTC

clone size: .
D gene: .
V gene: TRBV7-9
J gene: TRBJ1-6
CDR3 protein: CASSSYSPLHF
CDR3 DNA: TGTGCCAGCAGTTCGTATTCACCCCTCCACTTT

clone size: .
D gene: TRBD1
V gene: TRBV19
J gene: TRBJ1-6
CDR3 protein: CVSSRMTGNNNSPLHF
CDR3 DNA: TGTGTCAGTAGTAGGATGACAGGGAATAATAATTCACCCCTCCACTTT

clone size: .
D gene: .
V gene: TRBV19
J gene: TRBJ2-3
CDR3 protein: CASRPSGDTTDTQYF
CDR3 DNA: TGTGCCAGTAGACCGTCCGGGGACACCACAGATACGCAGTATTTT

clone size: .
D gene: .
V gene: TRBV7-2
J gene: TRBJ2-3
CDR3 protein: CASRLRTVRDTDTQYF
CDR3 DNA: TGTGCCAGCAGACTGAGGACTGTGCGTGACACAGATACGCAGTATTTT

clone size: .
D gene: .
V gene: TRBV30
J gene: TRBJ1-6
CDR3 protein: CAWSYDREDSPLHF
CDR3 DNA: TGTGCCTGGAGTTATGATAGAGAGGATTCACCCCTCCACTTT

clone size: once
D gene: .
V gene: TRBV6-5
J gene: TRBJ2-7
CDR3 protein: CASSYSIDTGSYEQYF
CDR3 DNA: TGTGCCAGCAGTTACTCGATCGATACAGGGTCCTACGAGCAGTACTTC

clone size: once
D gene: TRBD1
V gene: TRBV2
J gene: TRBJ1-1
CDR3 protein: CASRVTRQGAGAFF
CDR3 DNA: TGTGCCAGCAGGGTAACAAGACAGGGGGCCGGGGCTTTCTTT